These 20 T cell receptor beta chains were sequenced from one sample in a study of shared clonotypes between healthy human individuals. The method was immunoSEQ multiplex PCR; TCRdb's version includes in-frame clones alone and lacks a portion of them. The data show 2 million to 2.5 million clones, 85% to 95% seen once. Sequencing input: naive CD4+ T cells from PBMCs. As to subset: CD45RA+ positively selected. Source of these receptors: a man aged 18 to 29 in good health. Some clones in this sample may be carry-over from other donors' samples.

CDR3 DNA: TGTGCCAGCAGCTTACTGGAGTTTCGGACTGAAGCTTTCTTT. This encodes CASSLLEFRTEAFF. The gene calls are TRBV7-2 and TRBJ1-1; no clear D. The V gene lost 2 bases and the J gene lost 5 bases, with 12 bases spanning the gap. The CDR3 runs to 14 residues. Germline V lookup: CDR1 SGHTA, CDR2 FQGNSA. The entire variable domain, with the rest obtained from reference TRBV7-2 and TRBJ1-1, is as follows: GAGVSQSPSNKVTEKGKDVELRCDPISGHTALYWYRQSLGQGLEFLIYFQGNSAPDKSGLPSDRFSAERTGGSVSTLTIQRTQQEDSAVYLCASSLLEFRTEAFFGQGTRLTVV.

CDR3 coding DNA: TGTGCCAGCAGCCCCCGGGACAAAGGTCTAGGAGGCGACGAGCAGTACTTC. Translated, it gives CASSPRDKGLGGDEQYF. The V gene is TRBV14, the J gene TRBJ2-7, with D perhaps TRBD1 (6 bases). The length of the CDR3 is 17 residues. CDR1 is SGHDN, CDR2 FVKESK, per germline. Trimming took off 4 bases at V and 5 bases at J, with 24 bases between the two ends.

V and J are TRBV4-2 and TRBJ1-2, with unresolved D. Trimming stripped 8 bases from V and 6 bases from J, with 10 bases between. Germline V CDR1 and CDR2: LGHNA, YNFKEQ. This CDR3 has 11 residues. The CDR3 DNA is TGTGCCAGCGGCCTAAGTCATGGCTACACCTTC. Its translation: CASGLSHGYTF.

Details on this clone: Other DNA sequences in the sample encode the same CDR3. The chain recombines TRBV19 with TRBJ2-7; D gene unclear. Deletions cut 3 bases from V and 1 base from J, with 7 bases between. The CDR3 sequence is 13 residues long. From germline, CDR1 is LNHDA and CDR2 SQIVND (reference sequence). The CDR3 DNA reads as TGTGCCAGTAGTATCGCTCAATCCTACGAGCAGTACTTC. Translated, it gives CASSIAQSYEQYF.

On this clone: Other DNA sequences from this sample encode an identical CDR3 as well. The V and J genes are TRBV5-1 and TRBJ1-2, with D possibly being TRBD1 (6 bases). V lost 0 bases and J 8 bases, leaving 11 bases between the germline ends. The CDR3 consists of 13 residues. Germline V gene data show CDR1 as SGHRS and CDR2 as YFSETQ. The CDR3 bases are TGCGCCAGCAGCTTGGACAGGGTCGACGGCTACACCTTC. It translates to CASSLDRVDGYTF.

The CDR3 nucleotides are TGTGCCAGCAGTGAACGCAACTCCGGTGGGGTACAAGAGACCCAGTACTTC. Protein product: CASSERNSGGVQETQYF. The chain links TRBV6-1 to TRBJ2-5; D remains ambiguous. Trimming took off 2 bases at V and 2 bases at J, with 18 bases between the two ends. The CDR3 spans 17 residues. In germline, CDR1 is MNHNS, CDR2 SASEGT.

The chain recombines TRBV9 with TRBJ2-7; 9 positions agree with TRBD1. J lost 1 base, V lost 4 bases, and 9 bases had no gene match. The CDR3 runs to 16 residues. Germline V gene sequence: CDR1 SGDLS, CDR2 YYNGEE. CDR3: CASSPGVGTGSYEQYF. The CDR3 DNA follows: TGTGCCAGCAGCCCAGGGGTGGGGACAGGGTCCTACGAGCAGTACTTC.

The V call is TRBV14, the J call TRBJ2-2, with D maybe TRBD1 (6 bases). There are 13 residues in the CDR3. Looked up from germline, CDR1 is SGHDN and CDR2 is FVKESK. Trimming took 5 bases from V and 8 from J, leaving 12 bases between them. CDR3 DNA sequence: TGTGCCAGCAGCTTCCACAGGGAGGGGGAGCTGTTTTTT. Its translation: CASSFHREGELFF. Based on the CDR3 plus reference TRBV14 and TRBJ2-2, the full variable domain is EAGVTQFPSHSVIEKGQTVTLRCDPISGHDNLYWYRRVMGKEIKFLLHFVKESKQDESGMPNNRFLAERTGGTYSTLKVQPAELEDSGVYFCASSFHREGELFFGEGSRLTVL.

The chain combines TRBV15 with TRBJ2-7, with a tentative D call TRBD2 (7 bases). Trimming left V 3 bases short and J 4 bases short, with 22 bases between. CDR1 LNHNV and CDR2 YYDKDF come from the germline V gene (reference sequence). The CDR3 is 17 amino acids. The CDR3 coding sequence is TGTGCCACCAGCAGGGGGGGGCTAGCGGACGGAATATACGAGCAGTACTTC. Its translation is CATSRGGLADGIYEQYF.

This sequence joins TRBV27 and TRBJ2-7; D is unclear. V was shortened by 3 bases and J by 0 bases, with 9 bases between the two germline ends. The CDR3 has 14 amino acids. Germline CDR1 reads MNHEY; CDR2 reads SMNVEV (reference sequence). CDR3 region: CASSFGRSSYEQYF. CDR3 DNA sequence: TGTGCCAGCAGTTTCGGCAGAAGCTCCTACGAGCAGTACTTC.

The J gene is TRBJ1-2, the V gene TRBV7-3, with a weak D call TRBD1 (6 bases). The germline CDR1 and CDR2 sequences are SGHTA and FQGTGA. V was cut by 5 bases and J by 7 bases, with 14 bases left in between. The length of the CDR3 is 13 residues. The chain's CDR3 is CASSMGAGAGYTF. CDR3 nucleotides: TGTGCCAGCAGCATGGGGGCAGGGGCTGGCTACACCTTC.

This clone was seen once. CDR3 region: CASSGLMSDQNSGANVLTF. CDR3 in DNA: TGTGCCAGCTCCGGACTTATGTCGGATCAAAACTCTGGGGCCAACGTCCTGACTTTC. The chain links TRBV18 to TRBJ2-6, with a possible D match to TRBD2 (5 bases). CDR1 is KGHSH and CDR2 is LQKENI in the germline V gene. This CDR3 contains 19 residues. With 6 bases removed from V and 0 bases from J, the gap between germline ends came to 21 bases. Looking up the rest from reference TRBV18 and TRBJ2-6 gives the full variable domain: NAGVMQNPRHLVRRRGQEARLRCSPMKGHSHVYWYRQLPEEGLKFMVYLQKENIIDESGMPKERFSAEFPKEGPSILRIQQVVRGDSAAYFCASSGLMSDQNSGANVLTFGAGSRLTVL.

This chain connects TRBV18 to TRBJ1-1; D gene ambiguous. The CDR3 contains 13 residues. The germline V gene has CDR1 KGHSH and CDR2 LQKENI. The V end lost 3 bases, the J end lost 6 bases, and 11 bases lay between the germline ends. CDR3 in DNA: TGTGCCAGCTCACCTGAGGGTCGGGCTGAAGCTTTCTTT. It encodes CASSPEGRAEAFF.

This chain joins TRBV5-4 and TRBJ2-2; a possible D gene is TRBD1 (8 bases). CDR3 length: 15 residues. Germline CDR1 is SGHNT and CDR2 is YYREEE (reference sequence). The V end was cut by 5 bases, the J end by 1 base, with 12 bases between. CDR3 residues: CASRGGTGNTGELFF. Here the CDR3 DNA reads TGTGCCAGCAGGGGGGGGACAGGGAACACCGGGGAGCTGTTTTTT.

This clone was counted once. The chain links TRBV7-9 to TRBJ1-1; 7 bases fit TRBD1. The germline V gene has CDR1 SEHNR and CDR2 FQNEAQ (reference sequence). Trimming removed 6 bases from V and 1 base from J; junction bases left unmatched: 8. This CDR3 is built from 15 residues. The CDR3, as DNA: TGTGCCAGCAGACATAACAGGGGTGCGAACACTGAAGCTTTCTTT. Its protein product is CASRHNRGANTEAFF.

About this clone: Other nucleotide sequences from this sample produce the same CDR3. The CDR3 loop reads CASSARNQPQHF. CDR3 in DNA: TGTGCCAGTAGTGCCCGGAATCAGCCCCAGCATTTT. The chain uses TRBV19 and TRBJ1-5; D remains ambiguous. V lost 5 bases and J lost 4, with 6 bases in between. The germline V gene encodes CDR1 LNHDA and CDR2 SQIVND (reference sequence). The CDR3 contains 12 residues.

As regards this clone: This CDR3 is also generated by other DNA sequences in the sample. This sequence joins TRBV9 and TRBJ2-1; TRBD2 is a possible D gene (5 bases). Germline V CDR1 and CDR2: SGDLS, YYNGEE. The CDR3 consists of 15 residues. With 0 bases removed from V and 0 bases from J, the gap between germline ends came to 7 bases. In nucleotides, the CDR3 is TGTGCCAGCAGCGTAGCTACTAGCTCCTACAATGAGCAGTTCTTC. Translated: CASSVATSSYNEQFF.

In its sample, this clone was seen once. Other DNA sequences in the sample encode the same CDR3. The chain combines TRBV5-1 with TRBJ1-1, with 11 bases fitting TRBD1. V lost 4 bases to trimming and J lost 5 bases; unmatched junction nucleotides: 4. Germline V gene lookup returns CDR1 SGHRS and CDR2 YFSETQ. The CDR3 is made up of 14 amino acids. The DNA of the CDR3 is TGCGCCAGCAGCCCCCGGGACAGGGGGACTGAAGCTTTCTTT. The encoded protein is CASSPRDRGTEAFF.

The chain recombines TRBV10-2 with TRBJ2-1; D is unresolved. The ends were cut back, 5 bases at V and 8 bases at J, with 19 bases in the middle. The CDR3 totals 15 residues. CDR1 is WSHSY, CDR2 SAAADI, per germline. The CDR3 loop reads CASSPDGGEWYEQFF. DNA for the CDR3: TGCGCCAGCAGTCCTGATGGTGGGGAATGGTATGAGCAGTTCTTC.

The rearrangement links TRBV15 to TRBJ1-5, with 10 bases that match TRBD1. The germline V gene encodes CDR1 LNHNV and CDR2 YYDKDF (reference sequence). The V segment lost 4 bases and the J segment 9 bases; nucleotides outside the gene matches: 6. This CDR3 is built from 14 residues. CDR3 coding DNA: TGTGCCACCAGCACAGGGGACAGGGGCCGGCCCCAGCATTTT. Protein sequence: CATSTGDRGRPQHF.